This T cell receptor beta chain was sequenced for a study of response to subunit inactivated influenza vaccine. This clonotype was picked up a small number of times. No antigen is known for it. The CDR3 runs to 13 residues. The germline V gene encodes CDR1 LNHDA and CDR2 SQIVND (reference sequence). The V end was cut by 4 bases, the J end by 5 bases, with 11 bases between. TCRdb used MiXCR to reprocess the RT-PCR reads, holding one entry per CDR3 protein. The sample has approximately 530,000 distinct CDR3 sequences; 10% to 15% are singletons. Study conclusions and caveats: The authors suggested that few new T cells are recruited per seasonal influenza vaccination.

The material sequenced was PBMCs from blood, taken around seven weeks after vaccination. The chain has TRBV19 and TRBJ2-5; D ambiguous. This clonotype was sampled from a man aged 50-60 years who received an inactivated influenza vaccine. DNA of the CDR3: TGTGCCAGTAGTAGGGTCTCCCGGGAGACCCAGTACTTC. It is translated as CASSRVSRETQYF.